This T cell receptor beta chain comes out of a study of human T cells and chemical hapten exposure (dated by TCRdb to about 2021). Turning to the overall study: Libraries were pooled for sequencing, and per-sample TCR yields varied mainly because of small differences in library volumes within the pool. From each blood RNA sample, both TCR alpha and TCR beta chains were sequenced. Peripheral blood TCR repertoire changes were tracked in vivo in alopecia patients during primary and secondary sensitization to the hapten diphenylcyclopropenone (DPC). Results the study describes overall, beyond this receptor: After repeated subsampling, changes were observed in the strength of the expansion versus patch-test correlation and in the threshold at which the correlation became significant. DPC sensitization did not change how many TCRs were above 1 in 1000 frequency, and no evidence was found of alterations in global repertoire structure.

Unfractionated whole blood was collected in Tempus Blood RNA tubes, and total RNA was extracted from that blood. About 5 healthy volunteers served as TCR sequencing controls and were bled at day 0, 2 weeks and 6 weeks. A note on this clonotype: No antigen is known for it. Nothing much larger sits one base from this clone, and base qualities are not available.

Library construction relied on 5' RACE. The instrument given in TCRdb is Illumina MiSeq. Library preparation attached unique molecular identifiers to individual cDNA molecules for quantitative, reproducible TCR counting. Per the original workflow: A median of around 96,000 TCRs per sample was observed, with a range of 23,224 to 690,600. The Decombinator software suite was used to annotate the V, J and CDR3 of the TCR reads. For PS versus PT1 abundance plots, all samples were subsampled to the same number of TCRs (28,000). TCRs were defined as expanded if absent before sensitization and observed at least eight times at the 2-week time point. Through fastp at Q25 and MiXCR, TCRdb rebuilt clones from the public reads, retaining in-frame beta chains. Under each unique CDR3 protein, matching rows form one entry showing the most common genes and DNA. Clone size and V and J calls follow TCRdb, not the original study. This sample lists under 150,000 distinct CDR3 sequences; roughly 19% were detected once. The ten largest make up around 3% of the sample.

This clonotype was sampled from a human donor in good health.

The DNA is as follows: TGTGCCAGCAGACAAGCGGGAGTAAGCACAGATACGCAGTATTTT. Its amino acids are CASRQAGVSTDTQYF. The chain was built from TRBV7-2 and TRBJ2-3; TRBD2 aligns with 8 central bases. Reading the germline V gene gives CDR1 SGHTA and CDR2 FQGNSA. For this chain, trimming is 6 bases at the V end and 0 bases at the J end, and the number of junction bases without a gene match is 5. The CDR3 covers 15 residues, taking in both the cysteine and the phenylalanine. The read is trimmed to its CDR3 DNA, 45 bases read in frame from base 1.